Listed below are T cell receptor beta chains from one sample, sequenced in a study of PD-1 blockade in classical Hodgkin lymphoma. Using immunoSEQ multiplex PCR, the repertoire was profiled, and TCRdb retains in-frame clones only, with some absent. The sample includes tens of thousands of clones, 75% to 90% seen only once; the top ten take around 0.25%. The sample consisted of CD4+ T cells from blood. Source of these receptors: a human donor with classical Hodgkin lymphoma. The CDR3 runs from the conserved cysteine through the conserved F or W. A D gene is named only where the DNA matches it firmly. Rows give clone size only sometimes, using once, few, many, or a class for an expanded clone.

TGTGCCAGCAGCGTAGACAGTTCCACCCTTTCCGGGCAGTACTTC | CASSVDSSTLSGQYF | TRBJ2-7 | once | . | TRBV9
TGCGCCAGCAGTGAGTCGGTCAGGGAAAGGGAGCAGTTCTTC | CASSESVREREQFF | TRBJ2-1 | . | . | TRBV10-2
TGTGCCAGCAGCTACGACAGTGATAATTCACCCCTCCACTTT | CASSYDSDNSPLHF | TRBJ1-6 | . | . | TRBV7-9
TGTGCCAGCAGCTTATCCCTCTATGGGGACACTGAAGCTTTCTTT | CASSLSLYGDTEAFF | TRBJ1-1 | . | . | TRBV7-9
TGTGCCAGCAGTTTATTGAGGTCCTACGAGCAGTACTTC | CASSLLRSYEQYF | TRBJ2-7 | . | . | TRBV27
TGTGCCTGGAGGGATCCGGGACAGGGCTTCAATCAGCCCCAGCATTTT | CAWRDPGQGFNQPQHF | TRBJ1-5 | . | TRBD1 | TRBV30
TGTGCCAGCAGTTACTCGGGAGGCGGGGGGCCCGGGGAGCTGTTTTTT | CASSYSGGGGPGELFF | TRBJ2-2 | . | TRBD2 | TRBV6-5
TGTGCCAGCAGTTACTCCGCGGGAGGGCCCTACGAGCAGTACTTC | CASSYSAGGPYEQYF | TRBJ2-7 | . | TRBD2 | TRBV6-5
TGTGCCAGCAGTCTTAGCTGGGGGGGAAGAGATACGCAGTATTTT | CASSLSWGGRDTQYF | TRBJ2-3 | . | TRBD2 | TRBV28
TGTGCCAGTAGTATCATCTTCGGCAGGGCCGGGAATGAGCAGTTCTTC | CASSIIFGRAGNEQFF | TRBJ2-1 | . | . | TRBV19
TGTGCCTGGAGCGGACCGGGTGGCGGGGATAATCAGCCCCAGCATTTT | CAWSGPGGGDNQPQHF | TRBJ1-5 | . | . | TRBV30
TGTGCCAGCAGCCAAGAAGGACAGGGGGACACCGGGGAGCTGTTTTTT | CASSQEGQGDTGELFF | TRBJ2-2 | once | TRBD1 | TRBV4-2
TGTGCCAGCAGCTTAGCTATTATAGGCGGGAGCGCAGATACGCAGTATTTT | CASSLAIIGGSADTQYF | TRBJ2-3 | once | TRBD2 | TRBV11-3
TGTGCCATCAGTGTCCGGAACACTGAAGCTTTCTTT | CAISVRNTEAFF | TRBJ1-1 | . | . | TRBV10-3
TGTGCCTGGATATCCCCCCCAAAGGCGAGCTCCTACAATGAGCAGTTCTTC | CAWISPPKASSYNEQFF | TRBJ2-1 | . | . | TRBV30
TGTGCCAGCACTCAGGGGGGCGGCTACACCTTC | CASTQGGGYTF | TRBJ1-2 | . | TRBD1 | TRBV6-1
TGCAGCGTCCCGACTAGCGGGCTTCTTGAGACCCAGTACTTC | CSVPTSGLLETQYF | TRBJ2-5 | once | TRBD2 | TRBV29-1
TGTGCCAGCAGCCCCGCGGGGCAGTCCTACGAGCAGTACTTC | CASSPAGQSYEQYF | TRBJ2-7 | . | . | TRBV6-6
TGTGCCAGCAGCTTAGGGGTAGGGGCCACGGTTCTCAATGAGCAGTTCTTC | CASSLGVGATVLNEQFF | TRBJ2-1 | . | . | TRBV7-8
TGTGCCAGCAGCTTAGAGGCTAGCGGGAGTTACGAGCAGTACTTC | CASSLEASGSYEQYF | TRBJ2-7 | . | TRBD2 | TRBV7-2
TGTGCCAGCAGTTTCCTCGACAGGGGGAATTCACCCCTCCACTTT | CASSFLDRGNSPLHF | TRBJ1-6 | . | TRBD1 | TRBV28
TGTGCCAGCGGGGCAAGGCGAGACCACACAGATACGCAGTATTTT | CASGARRDHTDTQYF | TRBJ2-3 | . | . | TRBV6-1
TGCGCCAGCAGCCAAGATCTCTGGGGGCGCTCCCAAGAGACCCAGTACTTC | CASSQDLWGRSQETQYF | TRBJ2-5 | . | . | TRBV4-1
TGTGCCTGGAGTGTAGGAGGGAGCAATCAGCCCCAGCATTTT | CAWSVGGSNQPQHF | TRBJ1-5 | . | . | TRBV30
TGCAGCGTTGTTCCGGGGGTCGATGAGCAGTTCTTC | CSVVPGVDEQFF | TRBJ2-1 | . | . | TRBV29-1
TGCAGCGTGGGAGGCGGGACAGTTTTCGCTGAAGCTTTCTTT | CSVGGGTVFAEAFF | TRBJ1-1 | . | TRBD1 | TRBV29-1
TGTGCCAGCAGCTTAGCCGCACTAGCGGGGATAGCCGGGGAGCTGTTTTTT | CASSLAALAGIAGELFF | TRBJ2-2 | . | TRBD2 | TRBV7-2
TGTGCCAGCACCAGGGATTACAGAGGGGGTTACGAGCAGTACTTC | CASTRDYRGGYEQYF | TRBJ2-7 | . | . | TRBV6-5
TGTGCCAGCAGTCCGGAACGGTACAATGAGCAGTTCTTC | CASSPERYNEQFF | TRBJ2-1 | . | . | TRBV28